These 23 T cell receptor beta chains came from one sample sequenced in a study of blood T cell repertoires in COVID-19. The method was immunoSEQ multiplex PCR; TCRdb's version includes in-frame clones alone and lacks a portion of them. The sample carries 210,000 or so clones, 75% to 85% recorded once. What was sequenced was PBMCs or T cells enriched from blood (not recorded which). The receptors stem from a woman aged 40 to 50 with acute COVID-19.

The V gene is TRBV18, the J gene TRBJ2-2; 8 positions agree with TRBD1. The V gene's germline CDR1 is KGHSH and CDR2 LQKENI. This CDR3 has 16 residues. Trimming took 3 bases from V and 2 from J; bases not matched to a gene: 5. This chain's CDR3 is CASSPSSGGNTGELFF. CDR3 sequence (DNA): TGTGCCAGCTCACCCTCCTCAGGGGGCAACACCGGGGAGCTGTTTTTT.

V usage is TRBV7-8 and J usage is TRBJ1-5; tentative D call: TRBD1 (5 bases). Trimming took 1 base from V and 0 from J, leaving 10 bases between them. The CDR3 sequence is 16 residues long. Germline V gene sequence: CDR1 SGHVS, CDR2 FQNEAQ. The CDR3 DNA reads as TGTGCCAGCAGCTTAGTAGGGGCAGTTAGCAATCAGCCCCAGCATTTT. This sequence encodes CASSLVGAVSNQPQHF. Looking up the rest from reference TRBV7-8 and TRBJ1-5 gives the full variable domain: GAGVSQSPRYKVAKRGQDVALRCDPISGHVSLFWYQQALGQGPEFLTYFQNEAQLDKSGLPSDRFFAERPEGSVSTLKIQRTQQEDSAVYLCASSLVGAVSNQPQHFGDGTRLSIL.

J is TRBJ2-1 and V is TRBV6-2 or TRBV6-3, with D perhaps TRBD1 (6 bases). Trimming took off 0 bases at V and 7 bases at J, with 13 bases between the two ends. The CDR3 runs to 15 residues. Looked up from germline, CDR1 is MNHEY and CDR2 is SVGEGT. CDR3 sequence reads: CASSYSDSQGNEQFF. The DNA of the CDR3 is TGTGCCAGCAGTTACTCCGACTCACAGGGAAATGAGCAGTTCTTC.

This clone came up a few times. The V gene is TRBV10-3, the J gene TRBJ2-2; 8 positions match TRBD2. CDR3 length: 13 residues. CDR1 is ENHRY, CDR2 SYGVKD, per germline. V lost 6 bases and J lost 8; bases outside the gene matches: 5. CDR3 in amino acids: CAIRSGSGGELFF. Here the CDR3 DNA reads TGTGCCATCAGGAGCGGGAGCGGGGGGGAGCTGTTTTTT.

The genes are TRBV4-1 and TRBJ1-1; 7 nucleotides match TRBD1. Germline V gene sequence: CDR1 MGHRA, CDR2 YSYEKL. The CDR3 loop spans 13 amino acids. Losses at the gene ends were 3 bases for V and 4 bases for J; bases not matched to a gene: 2. The CDR3 region is CASSQTGSTEAFF. DNA for the CDR3: TGCGCCAGCAGCCAGACAGGGAGCACTGAAGCTTTCTTT.

The chain links TRBV5-4 to TRBJ2-2, with 13 nucleotides matching TRBD2. The CDR3 extends over 17 amino acids. V was clipped by 4 bases and J by 5 bases; unmatched bases: 8. The germline gives CDR1 SGHNT, CDR2 YYREEE (reference sequence). In nucleotides, the CDR3 is TGTGCCAGCAGCCCTCCGGGACTAGCGGGATTTACCGGGGAGCTGTTTTTT. Protein sequence: CASSPPGLAGFTGELFF.

Only a few counts were recorded for this clone. The gene calls are TRBV3-1 (or the pseudogene TRBV3-2) and TRBJ1-3; D is undetermined. Trimming shortened V by 5 bases and J by 0 bases, and 8 bases separated the two germline ends. CDR3 length: 14 amino acids. Germline V CDR1 and CDR2: LGHDT, YNNKEL (reference sequence). This chain's CDR3 is CASSSPDSGNTIYF. The CDR3 DNA reads as TGTGCCAGCAGCTCCCCAGACTCTGGAAACACCATATATTTT.

At least ten counts were recorded for this clone. V is TRBV6-5 and J is TRBJ1-1; D is undetermined. The V end lost 2 bases, the J end lost 10 bases, and 8 bases lay between the germline ends. The germline CDR1 and CDR2 sequences are MNHEY and SVGAGI. CDR3 length equals 11 residues. In nucleotides, the CDR3 is TGTGCCAGCAGTTACCCCCCCTCAGCTTTCTTT. Its protein is CASSYPPSAFF.

The chain carries TRBV19 and TRBJ2-7, with D perhaps matching TRBD2 (5 bases). Germline V gene lookup returns CDR1 LNHDA and CDR2 SQIVND (reference sequence). V lost 5 bases and J lost 3, with 8 bases in between. This CDR3 is built from 12 residues. Written as DNA, the CDR3 is TGTGCCAGTAGTCCCGGAGGCTACGAGCAGTACTTC. This translates into CASSPGGYEQYF.

V gene TRBV6-2 or TRBV6-3 combines with J gene TRBJ1-1; TRBD1 matches at 9 bases. V was clipped by 0 bases and J by 4 bases; unmatched bases: 12. The CDR3 is made up of 18 amino acids. Germline assignment: CDR1 MNHEY and CDR2 SVGEGT. CDR3 coding DNA: TGTGCCAGCAGTTACTCGACACCGGGACAGGGTATGAGCACTGAAGCTTTCTTT. Amino acid sequence: CASSYSTPGQGMSTEAFF.

V is TRBV28 and J is TRBJ1-2; TRBD1 might be the D (5 bases). V dropped 6 bases and J dropped 2 bases, with 16 bases sitting between them. The CDR3 runs 15 residues. Germline V gene data show CDR1 as MDHEN and CDR2 as SYDVKM. The chain's CDR3 is CASSQRTGFNYGYTF. For the CDR3, the DNA is TGTGCCAGCAGCCAACGAACAGGTTTCAACTATGGCTACACCTTC.

The chain recombines TRBV5-1 with TRBJ2-7; D uncertain. Trimming left V 5 bases short and J 2 bases short, with 11 bases between. The CDR3 loop spans 13 amino acids. Germline CDR1 reads SGHRS; CDR2 reads YFSETQ. CDR3 sequence reads: CASREKAPYEQYF. The CDR3, as DNA: TGCGCCAGCAGGGAGAAAGCCCCCTACGAGCAGTACTTC. Complete variable domain (other parts from reference TRBV5-1 and TRBJ2-7): KAGVTQTPRYLIKTRGQQVTLSCSPISGHRSVSWYQQTPGQGLQFLFEYFSETQRNKGNFPGRFSGRQFSNSRSEMNVSTLELGDSALYLCASREKAPYEQYFGPGTRLTVT.

The rearrangement links TRBV11-2 to TRBJ1-3; D not certain. CDR3 size: 17 residues. The germline V gene has CDR1 SGHAT and CDR2 FQNNGV. Between the trimmed V and J ends, which lost 2 bases and 1 base, there was a span of 15 bases. The CDR3 loop reads CASSLRRLGGSGNTIYF. The CDR3 coding sequence is TGTGCCAGCAGCTTACGGCGCCTCGGAGGGTCTGGAAACACCATATATTTT.

The chain has TRBV7-9 and TRBJ2-3; possible D gene TRBD2, 5 bases. The CDR3 has 15 residues. Germline assignment: CDR1 SEHNR and CDR2 FQNEAQ (reference sequence). V lost 0 bases and J 9 bases, leaving 16 bases between the germline ends. The CDR3 nucleotides read TGTGCCAGCAGCTTAGCAGGCGGAGTGGAGGTGACGCAGTATTTT. Translation: CASSLAGGVEVTQYF.

The gene calls are TRBV7-9 and TRBJ2-1, with 8 bases identical to TRBD2. The CDR3 covers 15 residues. V shed 3 bases and J 9 bases; nucleotides not matched to a gene: 10. Germline CDR1 is SEHNR and CDR2 is FQNEAQ (reference sequence). This CDR3 reads CASSLPGLGGTEQFF. CDR3 DNA: TGTGCCAGCAGCTTGCCGGGACTAGGAGGCACTGAGCAGTTCTTC.

This sequence joins TRBV24-1 and TRBJ2-7, with 10 bases identical to TRBD2. Losses at the gene ends were 5 bases for V and 3 bases for J; bases not matched to a gene: 6. CDR3 length: 15 residues. Germline-derived CDR1 and CDR2 are KGHDR and SFDVKD. In DNA form, the CDR3 reads TGTGCCACCAGTGGGGAGACTAGCGGGCACTACGAGCAGTACTTC. Translated: CATSGETSGHYEQYF.

V usage is TRBV4-1 and J usage is TRBJ1-2, with TRBD1 as a possible D gene (5 bases). The V end was cut by 0 bases, the J end by 4 bases, with 12 bases between. The germline CDR1 and CDR2 sequences are MGHRA and YSYEKL. The CDR3 totals 15 residues. CDR3 residues: CASSQDPQGGYGYTF. The CDR3 DNA sequence: TGCGCCAGCAGCCAAGATCCCCAGGGAGGCTATGGCTACACCTTC.

Only a few counts were recorded for this clone. The chain joins TRBV19 to TRBJ1-1; D remains ambiguous. This CDR3 region has 13 residues. The V and J ends lost 3 bases and 5 bases respectively, with 10 bases between them. Germline values: CDR1 LNHDA, CDR2 SQIVND (reference sequence). This CDR3 is CASSIGEATEAFF. The DNA for the CDR3 is TGTGCCAGTAGTATCGGGGAGGCTACTGAAGCTTTCTTT. Drawing the rest from reference TRBV19 and TRBJ1-1, the complete variable domain is DGGITQSPKYLFRKEGQNVTLSCEQNLNHDAMYWYRQDPGQGLRLIYYSQIVNDFQKGDIAEGYSVSREKKESFPLTVTSAQKNPTAFYLCASSIGEATEAFFGQGTRLTVV.

J is TRBJ1-2 and V is TRBV5-1, with 8 bases aligning to TRBD1. The J segment lost 3 bases and the V segment lost 0 bases, leaving 4 bases of the junction unmatched. This CDR3 is 15 amino acids long. The germline gives CDR1 SGHRS, CDR2 YFSETQ. The CDR3 sequence is CASSLVAGGHYGYTF. The CDR3 DNA is TGCGCCAGCAGCTTGGTCGCAGGGGGCCACTATGGCTACACCTTC. The complete variable domain, with remaining parts taken from reference TRBV5-1 and TRBJ1-2, reads KAGVTQTPRYLIKTRGQQVTLSCSPISGHRSVSWYQQTPGQGLQFLFEYFSETQRNKGNFPGRFSGRQFSNSRSEMNVSTLELGDSALYLCASSLVAGGHYGYTFGSGTRLTVV.

This chain links TRBV6-5 with TRBJ1-1; 9 positions match TRBD1. Germline CDR1 and CDR2: MNHEY and SVGAGI. CDR3 length: 15 amino acids. The ends lost 5 bases at V and 5 bases at J; junction bases unmatched: 9. CDR3 amino acids: CASSHHRGQGTEAFF. The CDR3 nucleotides are TGTGCCAGCAGTCATCACAGGGGGCAAGGTACTGAAGCTTTCTTT.

The V call is TRBV28, the J call TRBJ1-5; TRBD1 matches 9 bases. The CDR3 is 15 residues long. Germline V lookup: CDR1 MDHEN, CDR2 SYDVKM. Trimming took 7 bases from V and 7 from J; bases not matched to a gene: 11. The CDR3 reads CASTQYGTGKQPQHF. The CDR3 DNA reads TGTGCCAGCACCCAGTATGGGACAGGGAAACAGCCCCAGCATTTT.

The chain is built from TRBV27 and TRBJ2-2; TRBD2 matches at 13 bases. CDR3 length equals 16 residues. Germline V CDR1 and CDR2: MNHEY, SMNVEV (reference sequence). V trimming: 6 bases; J trimming: 5 bases; junction bases outside the gene matches: 6. CDR3 protein: CASSRGLAGVTGELFF. The CDR3 nucleotides read TGTGCCAGCAGCCGCGGACTAGCGGGGGTTACCGGGGAGCTGTTTTTT.

J is TRBJ1-5 and V is TRBV3-1 (or the pseudogene TRBV3-2); no clear D. Per germline, CDR1 LGHDT and CDR2 YNNKEL (reference sequence). Trimming pared 4 bases from V and 4 bases from J, leaving 11 bases between. This CDR3 has 14 residues. In DNA form, the CDR3 reads TGTGCCAGCAGCCCGAGGTTACGGAATCAGCCCCAGCATTTT. It translates to CASSPRLRNQPQHF.